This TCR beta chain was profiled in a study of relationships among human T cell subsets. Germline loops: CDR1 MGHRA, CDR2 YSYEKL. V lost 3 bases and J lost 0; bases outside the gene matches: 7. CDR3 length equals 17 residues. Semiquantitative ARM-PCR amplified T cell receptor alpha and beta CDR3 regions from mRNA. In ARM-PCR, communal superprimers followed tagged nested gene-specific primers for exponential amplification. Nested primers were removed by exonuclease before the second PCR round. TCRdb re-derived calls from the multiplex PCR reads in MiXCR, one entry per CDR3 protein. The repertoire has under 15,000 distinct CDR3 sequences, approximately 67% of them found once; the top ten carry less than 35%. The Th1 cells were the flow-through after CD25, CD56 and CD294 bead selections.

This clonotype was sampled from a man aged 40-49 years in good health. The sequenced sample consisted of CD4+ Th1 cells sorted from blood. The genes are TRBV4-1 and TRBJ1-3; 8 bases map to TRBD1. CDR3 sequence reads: CASSHPQGVGSGNTIYF. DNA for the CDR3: TGCGCCAGCAGCCACCCACAGGGGGTGGGCTCTGGAAACACCATATATTTT.